This T cell receptor beta chain was recovered during a study of response to subunit inactivated influenza vaccine. CDR1 and CDR2 from the germline V gene are MGHRA and YSYEKL. Deletions cut 4 bases from V and 3 bases from J, with 10 bases between. This CDR3 has 13 residues. TCRdb reprocessed the RT-PCR reads with MiXCR, giving one entry per CDR3 protein. The sample lists 500,000 or so distinct CDR3 sequences; approximately 9.9% were seen once. Overall study results and limits: The authors suggested that few new T cells are recruited per seasonal influenza vaccination.

Many counts were recorded for this clonotype. What it binds is not known. Source: PBMCs from blood, taken 45 days after vaccination. The TCR was taken from a man aged 45-65 years who received an inactivated influenza vaccine. The V gene is TRBV4-1, the J gene TRBJ2-7; a weak D match, TRBD1 (6 bases). CDR3 amino acids: CASSRGQNYEQYF. Here the CDR3 DNA reads TGCGCCAGCAGCCGTGGACAGAACTACGAGCAGTACTTC.